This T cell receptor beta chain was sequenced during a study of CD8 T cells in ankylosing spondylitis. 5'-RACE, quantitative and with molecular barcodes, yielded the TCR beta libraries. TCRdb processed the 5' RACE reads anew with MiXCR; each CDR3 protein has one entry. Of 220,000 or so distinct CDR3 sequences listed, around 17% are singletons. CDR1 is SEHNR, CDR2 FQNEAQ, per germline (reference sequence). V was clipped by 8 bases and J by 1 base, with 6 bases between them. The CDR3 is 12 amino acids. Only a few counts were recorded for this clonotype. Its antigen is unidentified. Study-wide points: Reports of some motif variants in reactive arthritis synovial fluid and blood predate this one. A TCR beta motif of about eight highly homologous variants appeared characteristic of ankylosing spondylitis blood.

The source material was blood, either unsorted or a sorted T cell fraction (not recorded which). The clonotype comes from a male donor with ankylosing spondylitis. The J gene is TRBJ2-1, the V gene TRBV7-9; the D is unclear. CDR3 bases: TGTGCCAGCTTATCTTCCTACAATGAGCAGTTCTTC. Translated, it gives CASLSSYNEQFF.